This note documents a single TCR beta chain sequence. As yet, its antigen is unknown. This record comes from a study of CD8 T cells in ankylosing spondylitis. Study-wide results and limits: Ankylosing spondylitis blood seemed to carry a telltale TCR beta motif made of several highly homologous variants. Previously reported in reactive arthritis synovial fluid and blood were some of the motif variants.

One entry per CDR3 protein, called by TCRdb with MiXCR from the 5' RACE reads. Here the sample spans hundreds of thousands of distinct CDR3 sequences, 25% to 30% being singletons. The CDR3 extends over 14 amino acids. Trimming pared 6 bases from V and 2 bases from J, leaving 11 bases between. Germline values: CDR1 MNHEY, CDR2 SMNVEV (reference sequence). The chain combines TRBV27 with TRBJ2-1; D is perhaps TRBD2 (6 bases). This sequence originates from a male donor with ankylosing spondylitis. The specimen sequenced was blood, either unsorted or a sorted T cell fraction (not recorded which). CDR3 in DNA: TGTGCCAGCAGCGGGGGTGTTGCCTACAATGAGCAGTTCTTC. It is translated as CASSGGVAYNEQFF.